This passage covers 4 T cell receptor beta chains from one sample sequenced in a study of T-cell memory formation after mild COVID-19. TCRdb redid the calling of the 5' RACE reads with MiXCR, one entry per CDR3 protein. The data show a few hundred thousand distinct CDR3 sequences, around 21% seen once. The sample taken for sequencing was PBMCs or a T cell subset sorted from them (not recorded which). The receptor source for this set is an adult woman who had mild COVID-19 (a few samples of this study predate the infection). Cell type and time point are not known.

The genes are TRBV20-1 and TRBJ2-7; unclear D gene. The V gene lost 2 bases and the J gene lost 2 bases, with 10 bases spanning the gap. Germline assignment: CDR1 DFQATT and CDR2 SNEGSKA (reference sequence). The length of the CDR3 is 13 residues. DNA of the CDR3: TGCAGTGCTAGACTTGCAGAAACCTACGAGCAGTACTTC. Amino acids: CSARLAETYEQYF.

As regards this clonotype: The junction does not match germline at one end; this may be a read error. V and J are TRBV7-7 and TRBJ2-2, with D maybe TRBD1 (5 bases). CDR1 is SSHAT, CDR2 FNYEAQ, per germline (reference sequence). The CDR3 is 13 residues long. The CDR3 DNA reads as TGTGCTAGCAGCCTAGGGGTCCGCCGGGAGCTGTTTTTT. This gives the protein CASSLGVRRELFF.

This clonotype was found a few times. This rearrangement joins TRBV11-2 to TRBJ2-3; TRBD2 matches at 7 bases. The CDR3 is made up of 12 amino acids. V lost 5 bases to trimming and J lost 11 bases; unmatched junction nucleotides: 7. In germline, CDR1 is SGHAT, CDR2 FQNNGV. In DNA form, the CDR3 reads TGTGCCAGCAGCATCCCGGGGGGAGGGCAGTATTTT. Protein sequence: CASSIPGGGQYF.

This clonotype was counted between two and nine times. This chain connects TRBV6-5 to TRBJ2-7; maybe TRBD1 (5 bases). V was shortened by 6 bases and J by 0 bases, with 15 bases between the two germline ends. Germline CDR1 and CDR2: MNHEY and SVGAGI. The CDR3 totals 15 residues. Here the CDR3 reads CASRKGQSGSYEQYF. As DNA, the CDR3 is TGTGCCAGCAGGAAGGGGCAGAGTGGCTCCTACGAGCAGTACTTC.